The 32 T cell receptor beta chains reported below all come from one sample, sequenced in a study of T cell repertoires in cytomegalovirus infection. Using its own MiXCR run on the reads, TCRdb lists one record per CDR3 protein. The table includes about 830,000 distinct CDR3 sequences, 32% detected once. No antigen has been assigned to these receptors. The sequenced sample was cultured CD8+ T cells from PBMCs, obtained from culture after CMV antigen stimulation. The receptors were gathered from a human donor in good health (CMV status not recorded). Some clones in this sample may be carry-over from other donors' samples.

This clonotype was counted ten times or more. The gene calls are TRBV7-2 and TRBJ1-2; a possible D gene is TRBD1 (6 bases). The CDR3 is 14 amino acids. Germline V gives CDR1 SGHTA, CDR2 FQGNSA. The V gene lost 6 bases and the J gene lost 4 bases, with 15 bases spanning the gap. The CDR3 region is CASSFPGGSYGYTF. The DNA of the CDR3 is TGTGCCAGCAGTTTCCCGGGGGGCAGCTATGGCTACACCTTC.

In the case of this clonotype: A much larger clone is a single base away; this may be a read error. This is likely a read error, given that the CDR3 carries no conserved phenylalanine or tryptophan at its end. The rearrangement links TRBV6-6 to TRBJ1-4, with 7 nucleotides matching TRBD1. CDR3 length: 14 residues. Looked up from germline, CDR1 is MNHNY and CDR2 is SVGAGI (reference sequence). J lost 8 bases, V lost 2 bases, and 5 bases had no gene match. The CDR3 DNA is TGTGCCAGCAGTTACACCAGGGGGGGGGAAAAACTGTTTTTA. This codes for CASSYTRGGEKLFL.

This clonotype was observed a single time. This sequence joins TRBV27 and TRBJ1-5; D call uncertain. V was cut by 5 bases and J by 0 bases, with 17 bases left in between. This CDR3 spans 17 amino acids. Germline CDR1 reads MNHEY; CDR2 reads SMNVEV (reference sequence). The DNA for the CDR3 is TGTGCCAGCAGTCTTGGGCCCCGGAGGCATAGCAATCAGCCCCAGCATTTT. This sequence encodes CASSLGPRRHSNQPQHF.

This clonotype was counted a few times. The V gene is TRBV10-3, the J gene TRBJ1-3, with D uncertain. Trimming shortened V by 3 bases and J by 4 bases, and 10 bases separated the two germline ends. From germline, CDR1 is ENHRY and CDR2 SYGVKD. The CDR3 is 14 amino acids. In DNA, the CDR3 is TGTGCCATCAGTGAAGCAGAATCGGGAAACACCATATATTTT. Translating gives CAISEAESGNTIYF.

In this sample, this clonotype turned up a few times. V and J are TRBV11-3 and TRBJ1-2; D perhaps matches TRBD1 (5 bases). This CDR3 region has 15 residues. The germline V gene encodes CDR1 SGHNT and CDR2 YENEEA. V lost 3 bases, J lost 4 bases, and 15 bases lay in between. CDR3 sequence reads: CASSLVTRVAYGYTF. The CDR3 DNA sequence: TGTGCCAGCAGCTTGGTAACCAGGGTCGCCTATGGCTACACCTTC.

There are a few counts of this clonotype. At one end the junction does not follow the germline gene, possibly because of a read error. The chain links TRBV27 to TRBJ2-1; perhaps TRBD1 as D (6 bases). Germline V gene sequence: CDR1 MNHEY, CDR2 SMNVEV (reference sequence). There are 16 residues in the CDR3. CDR3 DNA sequence: TGTGCCAGCAGTGTATCTCGGGACACCTCCTACAATGAGCAGTTCTTC. Amino acid sequence: CASSVSRDTSYNEQFF.

This clonotype has a count of ten or more. V and J are TRBV7-2 and TRBJ1-6, with 8 bases aligning to TRBD1. Germline-derived CDR1 and CDR2 are SGHTA and FQGNSA. Trimming at V came to 4 bases and at J to 10 bases, leaving 9 bases not matched to a gene. The CDR3 is 15 residues long. Written as DNA, the CDR3 is TGTGCCAGCAGCTCCGCCGGGACAGGACCCTCACCCCTCCACTTT. Its translation is CASSSAGTGPSPLHF.

This clonotype was recorded a few times. The chain recombines TRBV3-1 with TRBJ1-5; D uncertain. CDR3 length: 16 amino acids. Trimming left V 0 bases short and J 0 bases short, with 9 bases between. Germline loops: CDR1 LGHDT, CDR2 YNNKEL (reference sequence). DNA for the CDR3: TGTGCCAGCAGCCAAGATGCCCCCGATAGCAATCAGCCCCAGCATTTT. This translates into CASSQDAPDSNQPQHF.

This rearrangement joins TRBV7-3 to TRBJ1-1; D is undetermined. The CDR3 is made up of 15 amino acids. V lost 5 bases and J 0 bases, leaving 13 bases between the germline ends. CDR1 and CDR2 (germline): SGHTA, FQGTGA. CDR3 sequence reads: CASSPPQLMNTEAFF. CDR3 coding DNA: TGTGCCAGCAGCCCCCCACAGCTAATGAACACTGAAGCTTTCTTT.

This rearrangement joins TRBV6-1 to TRBJ1-2; D not certain. There are 16 residues in the CDR3. CDR1 MNHNS and CDR2 SASEGT come from the germline V gene. The germline V and J ends were trimmed by 6 bases and 5 bases, with 22 bases remaining between them. This chain's CDR3 is CASSPLSETGYYGYTF. CDR3 DNA: TGTGCCAGCAGCCCCCTGTCCGAAACCGGCTATTATGGCTACACCTTC.

This clonotype was detected once. The V call is TRBV12-3 or TRBV12-4, the J call TRBJ1-3; the D is unclear. The CDR3 is 18 residues long. V lost 0 bases and J 0 bases, leaving 15 bases between the germline ends. CDR3 in DNA: TGTGCCAGCAGTTTAGCAGAAGAGTTATTCAACTCTGGAAACACCATATATTTT. It codes for CASSLAEELFNSGNTIYF.

The rearrangement joins TRBV9 to TRBJ1-5; TRBD1 might be the D (5 bases). Trimming pared 4 bases from V and 6 bases from J, leaving 14 bases between. Germline V gene sequence: CDR1 SGDLS, CDR2 YYNGEE. There are 14 residues in the CDR3. CDR3 protein: CASSLDNGRQPQHF. The CDR3 nucleotides read TGTGCCAGCAGCCTGGACAATGGTCGTCAGCCCCAGCATTTT.

The V and J genes are TRBV15 and TRBJ1-1, with D unresolved. V was trimmed by 1 base and J by 11 bases, leaving 11 bases between them. This CDR3 is 12 amino acids long. The germline V gene has CDR1 LNHNV and CDR2 YYDKDF (reference sequence). In nucleotides, the CDR3 is TGTGCCACCAGCAGAGCTGGCCAGGAGGCTTTCTTT. This encodes CATSRAGQEAFF.

This chain uses TRBV4-3 with TRBJ2-3, with D possibly matching TRBD1 (5 bases). V was shortened by 0 bases and J by 0 bases, with 16 bases between the two germline ends. Germline assignment: CDR1 LGHNA and CDR2 YSLEER. The CDR3 totals 18 residues. CDR3 DNA: TGCGCCAGCAGCCAAGATCGCTGGACAAAGACTAGCACAGATACGCAGTATTTT. Translated: CASSQDRWTKTSTDTQYF.

This clonotype was counted between two and nine times. The V and J genes are TRBV11-2 and TRBJ1-1; D is perhaps TRBD1 (6 bases). CDR1 and CDR2 from the germline V gene are SGHAT and FQNNGV. The CDR3 runs 18 residues. V was trimmed by 2 bases and J by 0 bases, leaving 19 bases between them. CDR3 sequence reads: CASSLIVRGGAMNTEAFF. The CDR3 nucleotides are TGTGCCAGCAGCTTAATTGTGAGAGGGGGGGCCATGAACACTGAAGCTTTCTTT.

The chain combines TRBV6-6 with TRBJ1-2; D gene ambiguous. Germline CDR1 MNHNY, CDR2 SVGAGI (reference sequence). The ends were cut back, 2 bases at V and 2 bases at J, with 9 bases in the middle. The CDR3 contains 14 residues. This CDR3 reads CASSYHPWNYGYTF. Written as DNA, the CDR3 is TGTGCCAGCAGTTACCACCCTTGGAACTATGGCTACACCTTC.

This clonotype was picked up a small number of times. This chain uses TRBV2 with TRBJ1-1; D remains ambiguous. With 3 bases removed from V and 3 bases from J, the gap between germline ends came to 14 bases. The CDR3 totals 15 residues. Germline CDR1 SNHLY, CDR2 FYNNEI. The CDR3 loop is CASSDPGDVDTEAFF. CDR3 bases: TGTGCCAGCAGTGACCCCGGAGATGTGGACACTGAAGCTTTCTTT.

This clonotype has just a few counts. The chain carries TRBV19 and TRBJ1-2; weak D call: TRBD1 (5 bases). CDR1 is LNHDA and CDR2 is SQIVND in the germline V gene (reference sequence). This CDR3 is 15 amino acids long. The germline V and J ends were trimmed by 3 bases and 4 bases, with 15 bases remaining between them. Here the CDR3 reads CASSMVGRDLYGYTF. CDR3 in DNA: TGTGCCAGTAGTATGGTCGGCAGGGACCTCTATGGCTACACCTTC.

The rearrangement uses TRBV6-5 and TRBJ2-1, with 7 bases lining up with TRBD1. CDR1 and CDR2 from the germline V gene are MNHEY and SVGAGI. This CDR3 has 15 residues. The J segment lost 8 bases and the V segment lost 0 bases, leaving 7 bases of the junction unmatched. CDR3 coding DNA: TGTGCCAGCAGTTACTCGCACAGGGGAACGGATGAGCAGTTCTTC. Encoded protein: CASSYSHRGTDEQFF.

This clonotype came up a few times. This chain links TRBV12-3 or TRBV12-4 with TRBJ1-2, with D perhaps matching TRBD1 (6 bases). This CDR3 has 14 amino acids. V lost 5 bases to trimming and J lost 4 bases, with 14 bases between them. CDR3 DNA: TGTGCCAGCAGTACAGGGAGGGCACTCTATGGCTACACCTTC. This translates into CASSTGRALYGYTF.

The V and J genes are TRBV2 and TRBJ2-5; D gene unclear. Per the germline V gene, CDR1 is SNHLY and CDR2 is FYNNEI. V gave up 2 bases and J gave up 5 bases, with 15 bases separating them. The CDR3 has 15 amino acids. CDR3 sequence (DNA): TGTGCCAGCAGTGAAAGTGGCAGTGTGGTGGAGACCCAGTACTTC. Translated: CASSESGSVVETQYF.

This clonotype appeared many times. V is TRBV6-1 and J is TRBJ2-3; D uncertain. The CDR3 loop spans 16 amino acids. The V gene lost 8 bases and the J gene lost 0 bases, with 18 bases spanning the gap. From germline, CDR1 is MNHNS and CDR2 SASEGT. DNA for the CDR3: TGTGCCAGCCTTCCGAACTGGGTCCCTAGCACAGATACGCAGTATTTT. This encodes CASLPNWVPSTDTQYF.

This clonotype was detected only a few times. The chain couples TRBV27 to TRBJ1-2; 12 bases line up with TRBD1. The CDR3 is 14 amino acids. Germline V gene data show CDR1 as MNHEY and CDR2 as SMNVEV (reference sequence). J lost 7 bases, V lost 3 bases, and 3 bases had no gene match. Here the CDR3 DNA reads TGTGCCAGCAGTTTCGGGACAGGGGGCTCTGGCTACACCTTC. Translation gives CASSFGTGGSGYTF.

V gene TRBV4-1 combines with J gene TRBJ1-4; the D is unclear. V lost 0 bases to trimming and J lost 6 bases, with 14 bases between them. CDR1 and CDR2 from the germline V gene are MGHRA and YSYEKL. The CDR3 runs to 16 residues. The CDR3 spells CASSQDPLNGDEKLFF. The CDR3 nucleotides read TGCGCCAGCAGCCAAGATCCTCTGAATGGGGATGAAAAACTGTTTTTT.

This clonotype was observed a few times. The chain uses TRBV11-2 and TRBJ1-2; TRBD1 might be the D (5 bases). CDR3 length: 15 amino acids. In germline, CDR1 is SGHAT, CDR2 FQNNGV. With 4 bases removed from V and 5 bases from J, the gap between germline ends came to 17 bases. CDR3 amino acids: CASSSRQPREYGYTF. The CDR3 nucleotides are TGTGCCAGCAGCTCCCGACAGCCCCGTGAGTATGGCTACACCTTC.

The chain employs TRBV20-1 and TRBJ2-2, with TRBD1 identical over 11 bases. CDR1 and CDR2 from the germline V gene are DFQATT and SNEGSKA (reference sequence). V gave up 6 bases and J gave up 5 bases; unmatched junction bases: 11. The CDR3 sequence is 16 residues long. The CDR3 here is CSATSRDRGWTGELFF. CDR3 coding DNA: TGCAGTGCGACAAGCCGGGACAGGGGGTGGACCGGGGAGCTGTTTTTT.

This clonotype was counted between two and nine times. V and J are TRBV6-5 and TRBJ1-1, with 9 bases fitting TRBD1. Looked up from germline, CDR1 is MNHEY and CDR2 is SVGAGI. With V trimmed by 5 bases and J by 10 bases, 8 bases remained unmatched. This CDR3 region has 13 residues. As DNA, the CDR3 is TGTGCCAGCAGTACAGGACAGGGGCGGGCAGCTTTCTTT. Translation: CASSTGQGRAAFF.

This sequence joins TRBV9 and TRBJ1-2, with no clear D. The CDR3 sequence is 12 residues long. Germline V CDR1 and CDR2: SGDLS, YYNGEE. Trimming took 4 bases from V and 8 from J, leaving 12 bases between them. The CDR3 sequence is CASSPGRPGYTF. In DNA, the CDR3 is TGTGCCAGCAGCCCCGGACGTCCCGGCTACACCTTC.

The table lists this clonotype with many counts. V and J are TRBV7-2 and TRBJ2-1; TRBD2 might be the D (6 bases). Per the germline V gene, CDR1 is SGHTA and CDR2 is FQGNSA. The CDR3 is 15 amino acids. V shed 6 bases and J shed 0 bases, with 12 bases lying between them. For the CDR3, the DNA is TGTGCCAGCAGTCAACGGGGGAGCTCCTACAATGAGCAGTTCTTC. Its translation is CASSQRGSSYNEQFF. Together with reference TRBV7-2 and TRBJ2-1, the CDR3 gives the full variable domain: GAGVSQSPSNKVTEKGKDVELRCDPISGHTALYWYRQSLGQGLEFLIYFQGNSAPDKSGLPSDRFSAERTGGSVSTLTIQRTQQEDSAVYLCASSQRGSSYNEQFFGPGTRLTVL.

The chain joins TRBV7-9 to TRBJ1-1, with no clear D. V was shortened by 5 bases and J by 8 bases, with 12 bases between the two germline ends. CDR3 size: 12 residues. CDR1 is SEHNR and CDR2 is FQNEAQ in the germline V gene (reference sequence). CDR3 nucleotides: TGTGCCAGCAGCCCGGCCGTAGGGGAAGCTTTCTTT. Its translation: CASSPAVGEAFF.

This clonotype was seen a handful of times. The rearrangement links TRBV12-3 or TRBV12-4 to TRBJ1-1; tentative D call: TRBD1 (5 bases). CDR3 length: 15 residues. Trimming pared 7 bases from V and 3 bases from J, leaving 18 bases between. The CDR3 loop is CASTLRRGGDTEAFF. The DNA for the CDR3 is TGTGCCAGCACCCTACGGCGGGGGGGGGACACTGAAGCTTTCTTT.

The rearrangement uses TRBV11-3 and TRBJ2-1; D is perhaps TRBD2 (5 bases). The germline CDR1 and CDR2 sequences are SGHNT and YENEEA. This CDR3 has 14 residues. The V and J ends lost 5 bases and 4 bases respectively, with 12 bases between them. The CDR3 nucleotides read TGTGCCAGCAGCCCCTCACTAGATTACAATGAGCAGTTCTTC. Its translation is CASSPSLDYNEQFF.